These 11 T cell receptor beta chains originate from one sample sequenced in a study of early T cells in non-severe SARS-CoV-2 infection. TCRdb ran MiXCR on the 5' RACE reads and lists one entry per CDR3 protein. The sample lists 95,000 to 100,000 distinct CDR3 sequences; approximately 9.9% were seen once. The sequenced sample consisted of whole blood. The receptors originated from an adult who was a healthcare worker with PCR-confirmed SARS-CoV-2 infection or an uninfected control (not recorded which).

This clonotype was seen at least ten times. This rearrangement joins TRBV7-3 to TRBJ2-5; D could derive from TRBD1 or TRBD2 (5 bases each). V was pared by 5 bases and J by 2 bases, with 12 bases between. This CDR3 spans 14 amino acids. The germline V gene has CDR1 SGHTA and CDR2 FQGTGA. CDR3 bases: TGTGCCAGCAGCCCCGGGACGGCTCAAGAGACCCAGTACTTC. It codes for CASSPGTAQETQYF.

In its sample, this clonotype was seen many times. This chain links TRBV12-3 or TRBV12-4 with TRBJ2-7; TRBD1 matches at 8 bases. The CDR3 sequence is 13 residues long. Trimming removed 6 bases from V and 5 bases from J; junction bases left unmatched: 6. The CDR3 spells CASRVQGVNEQYF. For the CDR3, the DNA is TGTGCCAGCAGAGTACAGGGGGTCAACGAGCAGTACTTC.

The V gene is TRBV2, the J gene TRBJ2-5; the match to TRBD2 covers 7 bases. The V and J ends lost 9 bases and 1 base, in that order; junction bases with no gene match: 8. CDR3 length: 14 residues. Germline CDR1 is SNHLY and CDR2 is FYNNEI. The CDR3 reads CASGSGSIQETQYF. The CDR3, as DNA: TGTGCCAGTGGTAGCGGGTCTATCCAAGAGACCCAGTACTTC.

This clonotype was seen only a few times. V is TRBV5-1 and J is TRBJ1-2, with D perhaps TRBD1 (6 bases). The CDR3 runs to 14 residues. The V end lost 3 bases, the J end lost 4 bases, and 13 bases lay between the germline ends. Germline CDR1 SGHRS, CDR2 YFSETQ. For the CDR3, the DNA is TGCGCCAGCAGCTGGACGACAGGTACCTATGGCTACACCTTC. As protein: CASSWTTGTYGYTF.

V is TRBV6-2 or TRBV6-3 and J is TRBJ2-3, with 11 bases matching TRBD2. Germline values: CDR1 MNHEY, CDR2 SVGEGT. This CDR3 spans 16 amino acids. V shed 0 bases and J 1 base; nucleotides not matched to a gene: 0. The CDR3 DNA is TGTGCCAGCAGTTACTCGACTAGCGGGGGCACAGATACGCAGTATTTT. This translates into CASSYSTSGGTDTQYF.

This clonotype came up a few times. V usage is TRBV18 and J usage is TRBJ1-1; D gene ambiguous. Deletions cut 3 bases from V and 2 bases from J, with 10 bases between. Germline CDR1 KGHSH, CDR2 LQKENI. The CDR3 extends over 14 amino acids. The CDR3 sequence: CASSPSQSNTEAFF. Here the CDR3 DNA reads TGTGCCAGCTCACCCAGTCAGAGTAACACTGAAGCTTTCTTT.

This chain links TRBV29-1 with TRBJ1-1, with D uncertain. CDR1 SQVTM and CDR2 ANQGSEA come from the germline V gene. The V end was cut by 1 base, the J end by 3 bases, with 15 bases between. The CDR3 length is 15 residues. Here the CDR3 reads CSVEGHRLGDTEAFF. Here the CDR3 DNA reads TGCAGCGTTGAAGGTCACCGGCTTGGGGACACTGAAGCTTTCTTT.

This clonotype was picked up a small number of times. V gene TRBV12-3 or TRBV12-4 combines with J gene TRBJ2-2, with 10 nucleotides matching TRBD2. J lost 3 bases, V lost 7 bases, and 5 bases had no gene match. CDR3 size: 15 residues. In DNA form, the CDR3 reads TGTGCCAGCACTCCAGCGGGAGGGTACACCGGGGAGCTGTTTTTT. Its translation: CASTPAGGYTGELFF.

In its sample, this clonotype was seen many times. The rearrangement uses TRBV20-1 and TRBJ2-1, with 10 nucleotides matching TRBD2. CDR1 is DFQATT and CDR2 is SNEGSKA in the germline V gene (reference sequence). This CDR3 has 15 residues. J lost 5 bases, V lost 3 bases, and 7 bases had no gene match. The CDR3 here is CSARGGLAADNEQFF. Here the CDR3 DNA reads TGCAGTGCTAGGGGAGGACTAGCGGCTGACAATGAGCAGTTCTTC.

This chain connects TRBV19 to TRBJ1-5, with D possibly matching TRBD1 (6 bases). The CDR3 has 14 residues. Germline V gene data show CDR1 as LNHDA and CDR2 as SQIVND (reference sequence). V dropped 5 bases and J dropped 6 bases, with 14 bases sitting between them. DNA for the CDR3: TGTGCCAGTAGTCCAGGGGTAATTCCTCAGCCCCAGCATTTT. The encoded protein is CASSPGVIPQPQHF.

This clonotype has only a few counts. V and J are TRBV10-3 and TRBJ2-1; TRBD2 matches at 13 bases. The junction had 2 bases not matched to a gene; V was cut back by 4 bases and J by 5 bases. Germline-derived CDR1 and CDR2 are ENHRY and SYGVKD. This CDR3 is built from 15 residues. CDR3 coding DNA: TGTGCCATCAGTGGGGGACTAGCGGGAAACAATGAGCAGTTCTTC. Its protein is CAISGGLAGNNEQFF.